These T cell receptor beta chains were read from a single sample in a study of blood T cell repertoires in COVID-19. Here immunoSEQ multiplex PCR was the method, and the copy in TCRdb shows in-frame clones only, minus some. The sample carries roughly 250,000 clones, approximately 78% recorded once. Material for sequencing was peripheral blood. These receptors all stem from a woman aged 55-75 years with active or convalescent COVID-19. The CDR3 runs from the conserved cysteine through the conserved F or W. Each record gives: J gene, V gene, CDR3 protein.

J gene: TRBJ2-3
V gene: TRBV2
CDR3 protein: CASPRRAGTDTQYF

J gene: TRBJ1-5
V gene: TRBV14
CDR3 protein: CASSQGANQPQHF

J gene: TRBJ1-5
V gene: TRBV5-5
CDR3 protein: CASSSAGPGGQPQHF

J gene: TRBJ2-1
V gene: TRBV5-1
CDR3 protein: CASSPRLGAASNEQFF

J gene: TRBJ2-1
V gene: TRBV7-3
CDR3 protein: CASSSTSGGYNEQFF

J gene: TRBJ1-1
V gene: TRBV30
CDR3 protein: CAWRGQGRREAFF

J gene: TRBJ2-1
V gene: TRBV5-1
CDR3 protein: CASRRPGQGYNEQFF

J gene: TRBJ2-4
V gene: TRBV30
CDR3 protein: CAWRMGLAGENIQYF

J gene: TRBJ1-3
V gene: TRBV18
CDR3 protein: CASSPATGYSGNTIYF

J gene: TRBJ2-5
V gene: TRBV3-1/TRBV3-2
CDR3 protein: CASSRRTSGGDTQYF

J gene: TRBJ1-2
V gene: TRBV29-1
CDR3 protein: CSVEGDRDPNAPNYTF

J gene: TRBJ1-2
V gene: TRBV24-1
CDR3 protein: CATSDRGQGGEYGYTF

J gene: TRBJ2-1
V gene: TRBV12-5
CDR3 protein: CASGLVISGGAFEQFF

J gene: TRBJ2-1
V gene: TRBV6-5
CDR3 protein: CALKTGGPVNEQFF

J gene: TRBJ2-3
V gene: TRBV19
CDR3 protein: CASSIAAVRTDTQYF

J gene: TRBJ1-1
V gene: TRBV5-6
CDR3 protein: CASSLALTGDTEAFF

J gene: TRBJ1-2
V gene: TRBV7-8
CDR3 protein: CASSHTQGEAYGYTF

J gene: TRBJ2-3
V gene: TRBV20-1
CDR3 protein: CSARDGETQYF

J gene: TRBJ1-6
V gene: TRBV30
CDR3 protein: CAFYTTLALHF

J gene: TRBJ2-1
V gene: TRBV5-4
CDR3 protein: CASSLRRSGGAISYEQFF

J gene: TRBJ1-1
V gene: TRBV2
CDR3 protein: CASREDRAPAATEAFF

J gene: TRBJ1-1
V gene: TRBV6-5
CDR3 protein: CASSRTGRTEAFF

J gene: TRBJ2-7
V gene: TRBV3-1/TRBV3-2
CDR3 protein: CASSPRLSLSYEQYF

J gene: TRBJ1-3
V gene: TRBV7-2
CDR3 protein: CASSLADRVSNTIYF

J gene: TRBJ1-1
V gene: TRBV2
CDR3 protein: CASHSTVLNTEAFF

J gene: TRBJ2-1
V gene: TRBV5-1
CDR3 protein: CASSPSGGSYNEQFF

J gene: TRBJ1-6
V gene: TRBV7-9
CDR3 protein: CASSEGRGNSPLHF

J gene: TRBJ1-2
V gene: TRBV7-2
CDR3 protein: CASSPGPRIGQGGGYTF

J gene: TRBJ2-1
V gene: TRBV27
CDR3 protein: CASRGVNEQFF

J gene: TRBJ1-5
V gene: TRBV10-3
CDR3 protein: CAISPTGGDNQPQHF

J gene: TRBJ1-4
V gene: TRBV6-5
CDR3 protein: CASSPTGSNEKLFF

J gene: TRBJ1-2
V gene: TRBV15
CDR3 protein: CATSSRGAPQWGYTF

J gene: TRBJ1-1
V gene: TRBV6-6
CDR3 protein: CASTSDLRNTEAFF

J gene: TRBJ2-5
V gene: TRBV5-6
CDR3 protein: CASRVGRTHQETQYF

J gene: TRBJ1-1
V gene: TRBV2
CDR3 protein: CASKGQGTMNTEAFF

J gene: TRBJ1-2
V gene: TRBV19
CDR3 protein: CASSIASWDRYYGYTF

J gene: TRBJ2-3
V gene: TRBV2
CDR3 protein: CASRGGQGMDTQYF

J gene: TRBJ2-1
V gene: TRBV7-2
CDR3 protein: CASSLGATSHNEQFF

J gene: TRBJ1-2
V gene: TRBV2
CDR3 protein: CASNGRTANLADYGYTF

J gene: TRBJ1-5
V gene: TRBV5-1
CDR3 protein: CATAWGGYSNQPQHF

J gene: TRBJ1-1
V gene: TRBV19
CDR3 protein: CAAGNTEAFF

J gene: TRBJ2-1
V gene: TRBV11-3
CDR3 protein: CASSPHHRGRQFF

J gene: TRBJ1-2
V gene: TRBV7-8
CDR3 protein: CASSFSGGTVGLTYGYTF

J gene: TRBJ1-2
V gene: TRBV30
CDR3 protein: CAWSRGQGPNYGYTF

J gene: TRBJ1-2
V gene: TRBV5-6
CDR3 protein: CASSPGTGNGYTF

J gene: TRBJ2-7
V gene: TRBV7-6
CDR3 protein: CASSLAYGDTTYEQYF

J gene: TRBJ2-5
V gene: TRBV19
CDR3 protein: CASQEAGGQETQYF

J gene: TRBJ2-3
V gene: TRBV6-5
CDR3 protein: CASSWDRGRTDTQYF

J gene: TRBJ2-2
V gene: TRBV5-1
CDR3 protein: CASSSSATNTGELFF

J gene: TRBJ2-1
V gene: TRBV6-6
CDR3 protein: CASSYSRNEQFF

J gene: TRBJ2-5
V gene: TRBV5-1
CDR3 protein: CASSGGGAETQYF

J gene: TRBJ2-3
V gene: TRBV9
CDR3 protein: CASSVSARGQADTQYF

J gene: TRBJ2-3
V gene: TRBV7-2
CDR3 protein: CASSPNPSGGTDTQYF